This T cell receptor (beta chain) was captured in a study of vaccination and CD4 T cells after COVID-19. Study context: Post-COVID specimens were obtained a median approximately 99 days after diagnosis (range 35 to 161).

Oncomine TCR Beta short-read sequencing was applied to DNA from cultured CD4+ T cells. TCRdb fed the PCR reads into MiXCR, producing one record per CDR3 protein. Of under 3,000 distinct CDR3 sequences listed, about 22% are singletons. In this sample, this clonotype is medium-sized. Its specificity is not known. The CDR3 is 15 amino acids. Losses at the gene ends were 6 bases for V and 4 bases for J; bases not matched to a gene: 7. The sample's treatment: roughly nine-day PBMC culture with coronavirus spike peptide pools or control peptides (ViraFEST assay). V is TRBV12-3 or TRBV12-4 and J is TRBJ2-1; TRBD2 aligns across 9 bases. Sequencing was done on a sample of CD4+ T cells from blood, cultured in vitro. This TCR came from a human donor who had recovered from COVID-19. The CDR3 loop is CASSLAGGLYNEQFF. In nucleotides, the CDR3 is TGTGCCAGCAGCCTGGCGGGGGGGTTGTACAATGAGCAGTTCTTC.